A single sample gave rise to the 28 T cell receptor beta chains below, sequenced in a study of T cells expressing NK-cell markers. With the 5' RACE reads reprocessed, TCRdb shows one record per CDR3 protein and no DNA. Here the sample table reports roughly 430,000 distinct CDR3 sequences. The specimen sequenced was blood T cells: a sorted CD56 or NKG2C T cell subset, CD4+ or CD8+ T cells, or bulk PBMC T cells (not recorded which). These receptor sequences come from a woman aged 18 to 75 in good health.

This chain uses TRBV18 with TRBJ2-2. Germline assignment: CDR1 KGHSH and CDR2 LQKENI. This CDR3 has 16 amino acids. The CDR3 sequence: CASSPFRTENTGELFF.

V gene TRBV2 combines with J gene TRBJ2-2; the TCRdb call, TRBD2, lacks DNA for checking. This CDR3 has 13 residues. Germline V gives CDR1 SNHLY, CDR2 FYNNEI. CDR3 residues: CASSSDSTGELFF.

The genes are TRBV4-3 and TRBJ2-3; no DNA is available, so the TRBD2 call from TCRdb remains unchecked. CDR3 length equals 16 residues. Germline V lookup: CDR1 LGHNA, CDR2 YSLEER. The CDR3 sequence is CASSQDGGLLTDTQYF.

The chain joins TRBV4-3 to TRBJ2-1; TCRdb returns TRBD2, unconfirmable since there is no DNA. CDR3 size: 17 residues. Germline loops: CDR1 LGHNA, CDR2 YSLEER. CDR3 protein: CASSQDLGLAGYNEQFF.

The rearrangement uses TRBV2 and TRBJ2-6; the D call of TRBD1 rests on TCRdb alone, since no DNA is present to check it. The CDR3 is 15 residues long. Germline values: CDR1 SNHLY, CDR2 FYNNEI. The CDR3 loop reads CASSEWGGKANVLTF.

V is TRBV24-1 and J is TRBJ2-1. The germline gives CDR1 KGHDR, CDR2 SFDVKD. The CDR3 totals 15 residues. CDR3: CATSQPASSYNEQFF.

The genes are TRBV12-3 or TRBV12-4 and TRBJ2-5; the D call of TRBD2 rests on TCRdb alone, since no DNA is present to check it. This CDR3 has 15 amino acids. The CDR3 region is CASSSTGTSDQTQYF.

This sequence joins TRBV11-2 and TRBJ1-5. The length of the CDR3 is 15 residues. Germline V gives CDR1 SGHAT, CDR2 FQNNGV. CDR3 sequence reads: CASSLGKYPNQPQHF.

The chain couples TRBV29-1 to TRBJ1-5; TCRdb's D call, TRBD1, is unchecked because there is no DNA. This CDR3 is built from 14 residues. CDR1 and CDR2 (germline): SQVTM, ANQGSEA. CDR3 sequence reads: CSVATGDSNQPQHF.

The chain carries TRBV6-2 or TRBV6-3 and TRBJ2-1. Germline lookup yields CDR1 MNHEY and CDR2 SVGEGT. CDR3 size: 12 residues. The chain's CDR3 is CASRTIYNEQFF.

V gene TRBV6-1 combines with J gene TRBJ2-2; as DNA is missing, the TRBD1 call by TCRdb cannot be tested. CDR1 is MNHNS, CDR2 SASEGT, per germline. This CDR3 spans 14 amino acids. The CDR3: CASRTTGVLGELFF.

The V gene is TRBV20-1, the J gene TRBJ2-3; TCRdb's assignment of TRBD2 cannot be checked, as there is no DNA. The germline gives CDR1 DFQATT, CDR2 SNEGSKA (reference sequence). The CDR3 spans 15 residues. The CDR3 is CSAREVQRDTDTQYF.

The J gene is TRBJ2-1, the V gene TRBV24-1; with no DNA, the TCRdb D assignment of TRBD2 cannot be verified. Germline values: CDR1 KGHDR, CDR2 SFDVKD. This CDR3 comprises 18 residues. This CDR3 reads CATSDSEPLAGGPRSLFF.

The chain employs TRBV6-2 or TRBV6-3 and TRBJ1-6; TCRdb gives TRBD1 as the D gene, but with no DNA this cannot be confirmed. CDR1 MNHEY and CDR2 SVGEGT come from the germline V gene. The CDR3 runs to 15 residues. CDR3 residues: CASQEGKVAGSPLHF.

The chain links TRBV6-4 to TRBJ1-1; there is no DNA to check the TCRdb D call of TRBD1. Germline assignment: CDR1 MRHNA and CDR2 SNTAGT. This CDR3 has 15 amino acids. The CDR3 here is CASSDSPGSYTEAFF.

The CDR3 here is CSVEVGGSDTQYF. V is TRBV29-1 and J is TRBJ2-3; there is no DNA to check the TCRdb D call of TRBD2. The CDR3 has 13 residues. CDR1 and CDR2 (germline): SQVTM, ANQGSEA.

The chain couples TRBV4-2 to TRBJ2-2; TCRdb selects TRBD2, and the lack of DNA leaves this call unchecked. Germline V gene sequence: CDR1 LGHNA, CDR2 YNFKEQ. The CDR3 consists of 17 residues. The CDR3 is CASSQSGLAGDTGELFF.

V is TRBV27 and J is TRBJ2-1. The germline CDR1 and CDR2 sequences are MNHEY and SMNVEV (reference sequence). There are 13 residues in the CDR3. CDR3 protein: CASSFSGDNEQFF.

The chain employs TRBV7-2 and TRBJ1-1. CDR1 and CDR2 from the germline V gene are SGHTA and FQGNSA. The length of the CDR3 is 14 residues. The CDR3 here is CASSFGLMNTEAFF.

The genes are TRBV12-3 or TRBV12-4 and TRBJ2-1; TCRdb's D gene call, TRBD1, goes unchecked for lack of DNA. The length of the CDR3 is 14 residues. The CDR3 loop reads CASSTRAGYNEQFF.

The J gene is TRBJ2-1, the V gene TRBV7-3; TCRdb reports TRBD1, a call that lacks DNA to check it against. The CDR3 sequence is 13 residues long. Looked up from germline, CDR1 is SGHTA and CDR2 is FQGTGA. The CDR3 here is CASSNGQVNEQFF.

The rearrangement joins TRBV18 to TRBJ2-4; as DNA is missing, the TRBD1 call by TCRdb cannot be tested. The germline V gene has CDR1 KGHSH and CDR2 LQKENI. This CDR3 is built from 14 residues. Here the CDR3 reads CASSPGGSRNIQYF.

The chain combines TRBV27 with TRBJ1-5; TCRdb's assignment of TRBD1 cannot be checked, as there is no DNA. Germline CDR1 reads MNHEY; CDR2 reads SMNVEV (reference sequence). The CDR3 covers 16 residues. The CDR3 here is CASSLGTDIRNQPQHF.

The rearrangement uses TRBV6-5 and TRBJ2-5; without DNA, the TCRdb call of TRBD1 cannot be checked. The CDR3 loop spans 12 amino acids. CDR1 is MNHEY and CDR2 is SVGAGI in the germline V gene. CDR3 sequence: CASSYGGETQYF.

This rearrangement joins TRBV19 to TRBJ2-3; the D gene TCRdb calls, TRBD2, cannot be checked with no DNA. The germline CDR1 and CDR2 sequences are LNHDA and SQIVND (reference sequence). This CDR3 contains 15 residues. The CDR3 region is CASRRSREGTDTQYF.

The genes are TRBV4-2 and TRBJ2-7. CDR1 is LGHNA and CDR2 is YNFKEQ in the germline V gene. The CDR3 is 12 amino acids. CDR3 protein: CASSQVNGEQYF.

The chain is built from TRBV5-4 and TRBJ2-2; TCRdb's D gene call, TRBD2, goes unchecked for lack of DNA. Germline V gene lookup returns CDR1 SGHNT and CDR2 YYREEE (reference sequence). This CDR3 region has 17 residues. The CDR3 here is CASSPPSTGGFTGELFF.

The rearrangement links TRBV12-3 or TRBV12-4 to TRBJ1-1; there is no DNA to check the TCRdb D call of TRBD1. The CDR3 has 16 residues. The CDR3 loop reads CASSLGPGKGNTEAFF.